The 18 T cell receptor beta chains given below trace back to one sample, sequenced in a study of cytomegalovirus exposure and HLA in healthy donors (dated by TCRdb to 2016 to 2017). Library generation was performed with the immunoSEQ multiplex PCR assay. For the multiplex PCR, a mixture combining 60 forward primers for TCR Vbeta segments and 13 reverse primers for TCR Jbeta segments was used. TCRdb took over this immuneACCESS table, retaining in-frame rearrangements with V and J assigned. Such tables are incomplete; in checked studies, under half of the missing clones stem from an unresolved V gene, and the remainder is unexplained. The sample contains fewer than 150,000 clones, 75% to 85% of them found a single time. The ten largest make up 1% of the sample. Sequenced input: PBMCs. Every receptor here comes from a man aged 35 to 55 in good health and CMV-seronegative.

The chain recombines TRBV13 with TRBJ2-1; TRBD2 matches 8 bases. Germline CDR1 PRHDT, CDR2 FYEKMQ (reference sequence). The CDR3 runs 14 residues. V shed 0 bases and J 11 bases; nucleotides not matched to a gene: 6. CDR3 nucleotides: TGTGCCAGCAGCTTAGGCTTAACTAGCGGTAAGCAGTTCTTC. Translation gives CASSLGLTSGKQFF.

The chain couples TRBV5-5 to TRBJ2-5; D perhaps matches TRBD1 (6 bases). V dropped 0 bases and J dropped 3 bases, with 9 bases sitting between them. Germline V gives CDR1 SGHKS, CDR2 YYEKEE (reference sequence). This CDR3 is 14 amino acids long. The CDR3 spells CASSLGNREETQYF. DNA of the CDR3: TGTGCCAGCAGCTTGGGGAACAGGGAAGAGACCCAGTACTTC.

This chain connects TRBV5-1 to TRBJ1-2; the match to TRBD1 covers 10 bases. CDR1 and CDR2 from the germline V gene are SGHRS and YFSETQ. The CDR3 sequence is 16 residues long. J lost 7 bases, V lost 5 bases, and 14 bases had no gene match. CDR3 DNA sequence: TGCGCCAGCAGTCTACCGGGACAGGGGTTCGATGGTGGCTACACCTTC. Amino acid sequence: CASSLPGQGFDGGYTF.

V is TRBV5-1 and J is TRBJ2-2; 15 nucleotides match TRBD2. V shed 4 bases and J 5 bases; nucleotides not matched to a gene: 12. The CDR3 is made up of 19 amino acids. The germline V gene has CDR1 SGHRS and CDR2 YFSETQ. CDR3 sequence reads: CASSPLPGLAGGGTGELFF. The CDR3 DNA reads TGCGCCAGCAGCCCCCTGCCGGGACTAGCGGGAGGAGGAACCGGGGAGCTGTTTTTT.

This clone was seen only a few times. The CDR3 sequence is CASRNTGGASEKLFF. The CDR3 DNA follows: TGTGCCAGCAGGAACACAGGGGGCGCGAGTGAAAAACTGTTTTTT. J is TRBJ1-4 and V is TRBV28, with TRBD1 identical over 9 bases. Germline values: CDR1 MDHEN, CDR2 SYDVKM. After removal of 6 bases from V and 7 bases from J, the junction contained 9 bases not matched to a gene. This CDR3 has 15 residues.

This clone was detected only a few times. The chain links TRBV21-1 to TRBJ2-3; the table's D call of TRBD2 was not tested on the DNA. TRBV21-1 is a pseudogene locus. This CDR3 comprises 18 residues. This CDR3 is CASSNGLAGASSTDTQYF. The CDR3 DNA sequence: TGTGCCAGCAGCAATGGACTAGCGGGAGCCTCTAGCACAGATACGCAGTATTTT.

CDR3 sequence (DNA): TGTGCCAGCAGCTTGGCTAGCGGGTCCGACGAGCAGTACTTC. Amino acids: CASSLASGSDEQYF. This rearrangement joins TRBV5-4 to TRBJ2-7; the match to TRBD2 covers 8 bases. Germline CDR1 and CDR2: SGHNT and YYREEE (reference sequence). The CDR3 contains 14 residues. V shed 0 bases, J shed 5 bases, and the junction held 4 bases outside the gene matches.

The gene calls are TRBV28 and TRBJ1-1; tentative D call: TRBD1 (5 bases). This CDR3 has 15 residues. Germline V gene data show CDR1 as MDHEN and CDR2 as SYDVKM. The germline V and J ends were trimmed by 6 bases and 0 bases, with 14 bases remaining between them. CDR3 in amino acids: CASSWGGVMNTEAFF. CDR3 DNA sequence: TGTGCCAGCAGCTGGGGGGGGGTAATGAACACTGAAGCTTTCTTT.

The chain recombines TRBV12-5 with TRBJ1-6; possible D gene TRBD1, 6 bases. V dropped 2 bases and J dropped 8 bases, with 16 bases sitting between them. The CDR3 spans 16 residues. CDR1 is LGHNT and CDR2 is FRNRAP in the germline V gene. The CDR3 DNA follows: TGTGCTAGTGGTTTGCCCCGGGAGGGGGGCGATTCACCCCTCCACTTT. As protein: CASGLPREGGDSPLHF.

This clone was observed a single time. This chain links TRBV30 with TRBJ2-2; a weak D match, TRBD2 (5 bases). Trimming stripped 0 bases from V and 13 bases from J, with 21 bases between. Germline V CDR1 and CDR2: GTSNPN, SVGIG (reference sequence). The CDR3 runs to 15 residues. CDR3 nucleotide sequence: TGTGCCTGGAGTGTAGAGGGCACGTTAAGTCGGCGGCTGTTTTTT. This gives the protein CAWSVEGTLSRRLFF.

The chain joins TRBV4-1 to TRBJ1-3; the D is unclear. Germline V CDR1 and CDR2: MGHRA, YSYEKL. The CDR3 extends over 13 amino acids. V was clipped by 1 base and J by 8 bases, with 9 bases between them. CDR3 DNA sequence: TGCGCCAGCAGCCAAGCGGAGTATGACACCATATATTTT. Translated, it gives CASSQAEYDTIYF.

This clone was detected only a few times. The CDR3 DNA sequence: TGCGCCAGCAGCACTGGGACAGCACCAAACACCATATATTTT. Translating it yields CASSTGTAPNTIYF. The gene calls are TRBV5-1 and TRBJ1-3; 7 nucleotides line up with TRBD1. Germline V CDR1 and CDR2: SGHRS, YFSETQ. The CDR3 sequence is 14 residues long. Trimming at V came to 4 bases and at J to 6 bases, leaving 7 bases not matched to a gene.

The chain combines TRBV5-4 with TRBJ2-7; 9 bases line up with TRBD1. The junction had 6 bases not matched to a gene; V was cut back by 1 base and J by 1 base. Per germline, CDR1 SGHNT and CDR2 YYREEE (reference sequence). This CDR3 contains 16 residues. CDR3 loop: CASSLNLGTGSYEQYF. The CDR3 DNA is TGTGCCAGCAGCTTGAATTTAGGGACAGGGTCCTACGAGCAGTACTTC.

The chain joins TRBV13 to TRBJ2-5; 9 bases map to TRBD2. Germline assignment: CDR1 PRHDT and CDR2 FYEKMQ (reference sequence). CDR3 size: 16 residues. The trim removed 0 bases at V and 5 bases at J, leaving 7 bases unmatched. CDR3 residues: CASSLGSRGGAETQYF. The CDR3 DNA reads TGTGCCAGCAGCTTAGGCTCGCGGGGGGGGGCCGAGACCCAGTACTTC.

The chain employs TRBV27 and TRBJ2-7; maybe TRBD2 (5 bases). CDR1 MNHEY and CDR2 SMNVEV come from the germline V gene (reference sequence). V was clipped by 4 bases and J by 0 bases, with 7 bases between them. The CDR3 runs to 13 residues. This CDR3 reads CASSYGNSYEQYF. As DNA, the CDR3 is TGTGCCAGCAGTTACGGGAACTCCTACGAGCAGTACTTC.

The chain uses TRBV2 and TRBJ1-2; 9 bases are shared with TRBD1. The CDR3 sequence is 13 residues long. V dropped 0 bases and J dropped 11; count of bases not matched to a gene: 4. Germline CDR1 is SNHLY and CDR2 is FYNNEI. CDR3 sequence (DNA): TGTGCCAGCAGTGAAGCGGGACAGGGCTCTTACACCTTC. Its protein is CASSEAGQGSYTF.

The chain joins TRBV2 to TRBJ2-2, with TRBD1 identical over 9 bases. The CDR3 consists of 15 residues. The V and J ends lost 5 bases and 7 bases, in that order; junction bases with no gene match: 8. CDR1 and CDR2 (germline): SNHLY, FYNNEI. CDR3 amino acids: CASSFGQGRGGELFF. Here the CDR3 DNA reads TGTGCCAGCAGTTTCGGACAGGGGCGGGGCGGGGAGCTGTTTTTT.

The chain links TRBV18 to TRBJ2-5; D not resolved. The V and J ends lost 5 bases and 0 bases respectively, with 10 bases between them. The CDR3 is 14 amino acids. The V gene's germline CDR1 is KGHSH and CDR2 LQKENI. The CDR3 spells CASSSARYQETQYF. The CDR3 bases are TGTGCCAGCTCATCGGCCAGGTACCAAGAGACCCAGTACTTC.